A selection of T cell receptor beta chains follows, all from one sample in a study of blood T cell repertoires in COVID-19. This table comes from immunoSEQ multiplex PCR, and its TCRdb copy is limited to in-frame clones, with some not included. The table has about 200,000 clones, 80% to 90% seen once. The sequenced material came from peripheral blood. The receptors here all came from a woman aged 80 or older with acute or convalescent COVID-19. CDR3s include the opening cysteine and the closing phenylalanine or tryptophan. D genes are given only for firm matches.

J	D	V	DNA	CDR3
TRBJ1-5	-	TRBV3-1/TRBV3-2	TGTGCCAGCAGCCTCGGTTCGGGGGGCAATCAGCCCCAGCATTTT	CASSLGSGGNQPQHF
TRBJ2-1	TRBD2	TRBV3-1/TRBV3-2	TGTGCCAGCAGCCCGCGAGTAGCGGGGGGGCCCGAATACAATGAGCAGTTCTTC	CASSPRVAGGPEYNEQFF
TRBJ1-1	TRBD1	TRBV19	TGTGCCAGTAGGAGGGCCGGGACAGTGAACACTGAAGCTTTCTTT	CASRRAGTVNTEAFF
TRBJ1-6	-	TRBV6-5	TGTGCCAGCAGTCCACGACAGTCTGGCTCACCCCTCCACTTT	CASSPRQSGSPLHF
TRBJ1-4	TRBD1	TRBV30	TGTGCCTGGACCGGGGGACAGGGGCTTAATGAAAAACTGTTTTTT	CAWTGGQGLNEKLFF
TRBJ2-5	-	TRBV28	TGTGCCAGCAGTTCACAATCCGTCGAGACCCAGTACTTC	CASSSQSVETQYF
TRBJ1-1	TRBD1	TRBV5-1	TGCGCCAGCAGCTCCACAGGGGGGAACACTGAAGCTTTCTTT	CASSSTGGNTEAFF
TRBJ2-7	-	TRBV7-2	TGTGCCAGCAGCTTAGCGGGAGTGTCCTACGAGCAGTACTTC	CASSLAGVSYEQYF
TRBJ1-5	-	TRBV19	TGTGCCAGTAGTCCCTGGGGGGTTGGGGGCAATCAGCCCCAGCATTTT	CASSPWGVGGNQPQHF
TRBJ2-2	-	TRBV15	TGTGCCACCAGCAGGGGGGGTAACACCGGGGAGCTGTTTTTT	CATSRGGNTGELFF
TRBJ1-2	-	TRBV7-9	TGTGCCAGCAGCTTAGACCAGACAAACTATGGCTACACCTTC	CASSLDQTNYGYTF
TRBJ2-3	-	TRBV24-1	TGTGCCACCACAGGTGGAAGCAAGGATACGCAGTATTTT	CATTGGSKDTQYF
TRBJ2-5	-	TRBV23-1	TGCGCCAGCAGTCGAGAGTACCAAGAGACCCAGTACTTC	CASSREYQETQYF